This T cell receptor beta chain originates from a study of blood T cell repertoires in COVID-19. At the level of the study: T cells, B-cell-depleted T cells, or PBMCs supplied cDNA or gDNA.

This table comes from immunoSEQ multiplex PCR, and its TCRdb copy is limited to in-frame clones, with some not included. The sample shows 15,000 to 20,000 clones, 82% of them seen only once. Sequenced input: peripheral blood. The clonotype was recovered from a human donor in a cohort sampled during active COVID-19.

CDR3 nucleotide sequence: TGCGCCAGCAGCCAAGGATGGAGCGGGGTCTACGAGCAGTACTTC. Protein product: CASSQGWSGVYEQYF. This chain links TRBV4-1 with TRBJ2-7; 7 bases match TRBD2. The CDR3 spans 15 residues. After removal of 1 base from V and 3 bases from J, the junction contained 6 bases not matched to a gene. Per germline, CDR1 MGHRA and CDR2 YSYEKL.